The clone carrying this TCR beta chain was detected only once. The data originate from a study of blood T cell repertoires in COVID-19. For the study at large: Both acute and convalescent COVID-19 samples were obtained from the United States, Italy and Spain. T cells, B-cell-depleted T cells, or PBMCs provided the cDNA or gDNA that served as material.

V lost 3 bases, J lost 4 bases, and 9 bases lay in between. The CDR3 spans 13 residues. Germline CDR1 and CDR2: KGHSH and LQKENI. Original analysis: Amplification with reference gene primers provided the estimates of nucleated cell counts. Sequenced by immunoSEQ multiplex PCR; TCRdb stores in-frame clones only, minus some. V, J and clone size reflect that table, while D and trimming were determined from the DNA. Of more than 100,000 clones listed, about 80% are singletons. Material for sequencing was peripheral blood. The TCR originated in a human donor in a cohort sampled during active COVID-19. The chain combines TRBV18 with TRBJ1-1; TRBD1 is a possible D gene (6 bases). CDR3 nucleotides: TGTGCCAGCTCACCTTTACAGGGCACTGAAGCTTTCTTT. Translated: CASSPLQGTEAFF.